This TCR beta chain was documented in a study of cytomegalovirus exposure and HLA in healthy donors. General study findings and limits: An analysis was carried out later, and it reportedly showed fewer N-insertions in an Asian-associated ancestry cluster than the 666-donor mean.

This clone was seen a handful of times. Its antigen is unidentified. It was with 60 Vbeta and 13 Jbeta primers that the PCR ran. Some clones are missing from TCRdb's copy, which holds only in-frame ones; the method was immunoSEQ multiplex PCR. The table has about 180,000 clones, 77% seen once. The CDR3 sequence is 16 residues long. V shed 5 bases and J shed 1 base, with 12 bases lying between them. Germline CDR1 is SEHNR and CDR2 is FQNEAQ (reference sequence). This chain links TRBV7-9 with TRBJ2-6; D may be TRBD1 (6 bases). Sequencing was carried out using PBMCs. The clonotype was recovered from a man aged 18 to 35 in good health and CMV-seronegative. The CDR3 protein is CASSRDTPSGANVLTF. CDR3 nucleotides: TGTGCCAGCAGCCGGGACACCCCGTCTGGGGCCAACGTCCTGACTTTC.